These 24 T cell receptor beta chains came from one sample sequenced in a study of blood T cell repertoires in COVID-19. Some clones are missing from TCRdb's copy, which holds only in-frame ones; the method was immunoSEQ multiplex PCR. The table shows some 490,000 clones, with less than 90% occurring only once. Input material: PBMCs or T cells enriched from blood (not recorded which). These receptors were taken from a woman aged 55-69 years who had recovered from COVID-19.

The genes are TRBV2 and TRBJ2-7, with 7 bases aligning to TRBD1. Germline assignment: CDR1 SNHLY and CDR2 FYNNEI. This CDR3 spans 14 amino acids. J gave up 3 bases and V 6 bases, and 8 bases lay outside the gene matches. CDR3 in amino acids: CASRWGQLSYEQYV. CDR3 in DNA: TGTGCCAGCAGATGGGGACAGTTAAGCTACGAGCAGTACGTC.

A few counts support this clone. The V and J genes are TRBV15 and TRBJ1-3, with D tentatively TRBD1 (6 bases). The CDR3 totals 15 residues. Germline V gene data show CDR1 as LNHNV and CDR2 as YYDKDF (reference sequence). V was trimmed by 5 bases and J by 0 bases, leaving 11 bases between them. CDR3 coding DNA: TGTGCCACCAGCGCCCGGACAGTCTCTGGAAACACCATATATTTT. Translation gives CATSARTVSGNTIYF.

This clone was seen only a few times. This CDR3 is CASSYPLGQGAGELFF. The CDR3 DNA sequence: TGTGCCAGCAGTTACCCCTTGGGACAGGGGGCCGGGGAGCTGTTTTTT. J is TRBJ2-2 and V is TRBV2; 11 bases align to TRBD1. Germline V gives CDR1 SNHLY, CDR2 FYNNEI. J gave up 6 bases and V 5 bases, and 8 bases lay outside the gene matches. The CDR3 is 16 amino acids. Variable domain in full (rest from reference TRBV2 and TRBJ2-2): EPEVTQTPSHQVTQMGQEVILRCVPISNHLYFYWYRQILGQKVEFLVSFYNNEISEKSEIFDDQFSVERPDGSNFTLKIRSTKLEDSAMYFCASSYPLGQGAGELFFGEGSRLTVL.

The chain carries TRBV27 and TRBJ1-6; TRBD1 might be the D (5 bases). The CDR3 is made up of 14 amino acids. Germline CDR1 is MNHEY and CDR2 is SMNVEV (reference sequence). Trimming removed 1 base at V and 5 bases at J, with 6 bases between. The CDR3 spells CASSLFRDNSPLHF. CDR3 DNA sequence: TGTGCCAGCAGTTTATTCAGGGATAATTCACCCCTCCACTTT.

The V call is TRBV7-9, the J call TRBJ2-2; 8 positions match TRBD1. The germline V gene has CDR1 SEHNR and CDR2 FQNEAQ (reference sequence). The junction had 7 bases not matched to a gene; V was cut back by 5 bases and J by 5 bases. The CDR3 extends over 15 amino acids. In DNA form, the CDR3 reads TGTGCCAGCAGCCCTCAGGGGGCTATGACCGGGGAGCTGTTTTTT. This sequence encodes CASSPQGAMTGELFF.

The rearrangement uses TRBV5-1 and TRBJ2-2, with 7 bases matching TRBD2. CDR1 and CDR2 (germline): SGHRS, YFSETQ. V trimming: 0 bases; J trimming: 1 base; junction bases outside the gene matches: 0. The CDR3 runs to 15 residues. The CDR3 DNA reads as TGCGCCAGCAGCTTGGGCGGGAGGAACACCGGGGAGCTGTTTTTT. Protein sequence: CASSLGGRNTGELFF.

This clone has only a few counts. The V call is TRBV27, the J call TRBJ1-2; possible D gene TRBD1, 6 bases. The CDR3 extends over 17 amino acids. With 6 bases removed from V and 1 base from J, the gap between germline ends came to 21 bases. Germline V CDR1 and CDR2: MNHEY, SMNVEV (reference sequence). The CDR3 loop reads CASSQRPRTVNNYGYTF. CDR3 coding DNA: TGTGCCAGCAGCCAGCGGCCCCGGACAGTGAATAACTATGGCTACACCTTC.

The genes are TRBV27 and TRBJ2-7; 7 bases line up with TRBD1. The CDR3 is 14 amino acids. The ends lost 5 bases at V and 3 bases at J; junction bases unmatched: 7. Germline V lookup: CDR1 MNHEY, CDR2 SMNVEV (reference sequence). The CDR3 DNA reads TGTGCCAGCAGTACCCGGGACAGTGGCTACGAGCAGTACTTC. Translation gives CASSTRDSGYEQYF.

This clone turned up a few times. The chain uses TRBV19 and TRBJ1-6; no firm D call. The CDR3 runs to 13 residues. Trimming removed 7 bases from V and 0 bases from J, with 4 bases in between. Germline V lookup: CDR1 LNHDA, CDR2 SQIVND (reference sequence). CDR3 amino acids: CASTSSYNSPLHF. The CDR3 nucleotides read TGTGCCAGTACCAGCTCCTATAATTCACCCCTCCACTTT.

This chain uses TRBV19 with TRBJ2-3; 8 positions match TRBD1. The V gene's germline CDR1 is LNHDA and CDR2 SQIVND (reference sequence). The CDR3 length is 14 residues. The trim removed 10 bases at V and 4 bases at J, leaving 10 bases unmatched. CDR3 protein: CATAQDRAADTQYF. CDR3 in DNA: TGTGCCACAGCCCAGGACAGGGCGGCAGATACGCAGTATTTT.

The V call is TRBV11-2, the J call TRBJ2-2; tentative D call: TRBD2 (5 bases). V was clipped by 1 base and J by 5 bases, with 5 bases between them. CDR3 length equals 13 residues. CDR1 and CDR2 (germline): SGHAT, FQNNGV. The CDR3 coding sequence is TGTGCCAGCAGCTTAGGGGAGACCGGGGAGCTGTTTTTT. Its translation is CASSLGETGELFF.

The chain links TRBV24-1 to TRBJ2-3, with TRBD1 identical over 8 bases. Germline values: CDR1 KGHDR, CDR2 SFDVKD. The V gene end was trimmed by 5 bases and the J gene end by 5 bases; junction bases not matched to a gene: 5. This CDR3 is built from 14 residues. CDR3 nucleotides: TGTGCCACCAGTGTGGACAGGGCGAGAGATACGCAGTATTTT. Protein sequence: CATSVDRARDTQYF.

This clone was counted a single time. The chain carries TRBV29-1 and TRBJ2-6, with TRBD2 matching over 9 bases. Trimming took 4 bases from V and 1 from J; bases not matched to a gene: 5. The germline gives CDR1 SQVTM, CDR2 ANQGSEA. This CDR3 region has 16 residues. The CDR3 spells CSVGGGDVSGANVLTF. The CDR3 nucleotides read TGCAGCGTTGGCGGGGGGGATGTTTCTGGGGCCAACGTCCTGACTTTC.

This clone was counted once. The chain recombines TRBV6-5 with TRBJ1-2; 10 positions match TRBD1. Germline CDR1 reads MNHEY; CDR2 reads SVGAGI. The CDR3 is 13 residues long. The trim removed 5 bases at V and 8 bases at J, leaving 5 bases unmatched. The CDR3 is CASSPWTGGGYTF. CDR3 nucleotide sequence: TGTGCCAGCAGTCCCTGGACAGGGGGAGGCTACACCTTC.

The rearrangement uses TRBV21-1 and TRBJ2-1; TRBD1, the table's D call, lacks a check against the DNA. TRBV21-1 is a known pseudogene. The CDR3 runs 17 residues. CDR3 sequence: CASTKGIRDTTYNEQFF. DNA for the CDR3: TGTGCCAGCACCAAGGGCATCCGGGACACAACATACAATGAGCAGTTCTTC.

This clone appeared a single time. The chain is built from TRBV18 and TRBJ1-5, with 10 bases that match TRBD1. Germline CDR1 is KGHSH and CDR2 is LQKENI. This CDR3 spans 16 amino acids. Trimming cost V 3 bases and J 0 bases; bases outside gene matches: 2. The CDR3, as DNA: TGTGCCAGCTCACCTGGGACAGGGGTTAGCAATCAGCCCCAGCATTTT. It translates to CASSPGTGVSNQPQHF.

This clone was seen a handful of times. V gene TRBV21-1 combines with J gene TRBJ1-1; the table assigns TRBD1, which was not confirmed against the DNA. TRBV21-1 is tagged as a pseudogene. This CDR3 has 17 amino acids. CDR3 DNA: TGTGCCAGCAGCAAAGCGGCAGGGGAGAGCATGAACACTGAAGCTTTCTTT. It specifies CASSKAAGESMNTEAFF.

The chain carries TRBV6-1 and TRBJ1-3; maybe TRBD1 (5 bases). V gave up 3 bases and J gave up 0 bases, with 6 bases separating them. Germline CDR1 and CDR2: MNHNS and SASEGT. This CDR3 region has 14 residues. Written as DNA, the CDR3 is TGTGCCAGCAGTGAGACAGACTCTGGAAACACCATATATTTT. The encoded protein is CASSETDSGNTIYF.

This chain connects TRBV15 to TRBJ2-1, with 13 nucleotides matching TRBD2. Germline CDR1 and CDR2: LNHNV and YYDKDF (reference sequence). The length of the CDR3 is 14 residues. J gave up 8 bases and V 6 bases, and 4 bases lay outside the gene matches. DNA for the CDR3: TGTGCCACCAGACTAGCGGGGGGGCTAGATGAGCAGTTCTTC. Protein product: CATRLAGGLDEQFF.

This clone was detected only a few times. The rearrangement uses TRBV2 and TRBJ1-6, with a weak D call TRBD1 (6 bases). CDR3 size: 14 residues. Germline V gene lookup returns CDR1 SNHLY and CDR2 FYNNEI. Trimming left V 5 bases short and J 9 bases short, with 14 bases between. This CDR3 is CASSQGFWGSPLHF. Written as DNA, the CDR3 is TGTGCCAGCAGTCAGGGGTTTTGGGGTTCACCCCTCCACTTT. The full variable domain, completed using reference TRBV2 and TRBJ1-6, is EPEVTQTPSHQVTQMGQEVILRCVPISNHLYFYWYRQILGQKVEFLVSFYNNEISEKSEIFDDQFSVERPDGSNFTLKIRSTKLEDSAMYFCASSQGFWGSPLHFGNGTRLTVT.

The CDR3 sequence is CASSPGGQGEKLFF. CDR3 sequence (DNA): TGTGCCAGCAGCCCGGGGGGGCAGGGTGAAAAACTGTTTTTT. The rearrangement uses TRBV5-4 and TRBJ1-4; D possibly corresponds to TRBD1 (6 bases). Germline CDR1 SGHNT, CDR2 YYREEE (reference sequence). The CDR3 has 14 amino acids. Trimming shortened V by 4 bases and J by 7 bases, and 14 bases separated the two germline ends. The full variable domain, with the rest looked up from reference TRBV5-4 and TRBJ1-4, is ETGVTQSPTHLIKTRGQQVTLRCSSQSGHNTVSWYQQALGQGPQFIFQYYREEENGRGNFPPRFSGLQFPNYSSELNVNALELDDSALYLCASSPGGQGEKLFFGSGTQLSVL.

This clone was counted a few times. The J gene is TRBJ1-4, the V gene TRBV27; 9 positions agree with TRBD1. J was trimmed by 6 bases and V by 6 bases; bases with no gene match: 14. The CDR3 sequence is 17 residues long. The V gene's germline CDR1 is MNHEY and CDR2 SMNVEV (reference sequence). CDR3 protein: CASRGSWTGEDHEKLFF. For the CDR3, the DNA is TGTGCCAGCAGGGGATCCTGGACAGGGGAGGACCATGAAAAACTGTTTTTT.

The CDR3 bases are TGTGCCAGCAGGGTAAGAGGGACAGGACACAAGATAAAACTGTTTTTT. Protein sequence: CASRVRGTGHKIKLFF. The chain links TRBV2 to TRBJ1-4; 8 positions agree with TRBD1. Trimming took 6 bases from V and 10 from J; bases not matched to a gene: 16. This CDR3 has 16 amino acids. CDR1 SNHLY and CDR2 FYNNEI come from the germline V gene.

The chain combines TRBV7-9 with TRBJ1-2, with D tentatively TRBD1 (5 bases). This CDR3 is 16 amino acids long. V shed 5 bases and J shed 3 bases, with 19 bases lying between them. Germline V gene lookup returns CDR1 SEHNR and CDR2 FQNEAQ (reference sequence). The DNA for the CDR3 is TGTGCCAGCAGCCCTCGCGGGGGGGTGTTTCACTATGGCTACACCTTC. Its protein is CASSPRGGVFHYGYTF. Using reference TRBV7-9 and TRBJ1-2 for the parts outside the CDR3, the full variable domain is DTGVSQNPRHKITKRGQNVTFRCDPISEHNRLYWYRQTLGQGPEFLTYFQNEAQLEKSRLLSDRFSAERPKGSFSTLEIQRTEQGDSAMYLCASSPRGGVFHYGYTFGSGTRLTVV.